A single TCR beta chain is shown here with its context. The record originates from a study of cytomegalovirus exposure and HLA in healthy donors. Primers: 60 Vbeta forward and 13 Jbeta reverse. The data were produced by immunoSEQ multiplex PCR, yet TCRdb's version contains in-frame clones alone and is incomplete. The table lists about 72,000 clones. The germline CDR1 and CDR2 sequences are SGHNT and YYREEE (reference sequence). CDR3 size: 15 residues. Trimming pared 4 bases from V and 2 bases from J, leaving 15 bases between. The specimen was PBMCs. The sequence derives from a man aged 35 to 55 in good health and CMV-seronegative. The gene calls are TRBV5-4 and TRBJ2-5; D possibly corresponds to TRBD2 (6 bases). The CDR3 bases are TGTGCCAGCAGCGGGGGGACGGGGCAGCAAGAGACCCAGTACTTC. It translates to CASSGGTGQQETQYF.